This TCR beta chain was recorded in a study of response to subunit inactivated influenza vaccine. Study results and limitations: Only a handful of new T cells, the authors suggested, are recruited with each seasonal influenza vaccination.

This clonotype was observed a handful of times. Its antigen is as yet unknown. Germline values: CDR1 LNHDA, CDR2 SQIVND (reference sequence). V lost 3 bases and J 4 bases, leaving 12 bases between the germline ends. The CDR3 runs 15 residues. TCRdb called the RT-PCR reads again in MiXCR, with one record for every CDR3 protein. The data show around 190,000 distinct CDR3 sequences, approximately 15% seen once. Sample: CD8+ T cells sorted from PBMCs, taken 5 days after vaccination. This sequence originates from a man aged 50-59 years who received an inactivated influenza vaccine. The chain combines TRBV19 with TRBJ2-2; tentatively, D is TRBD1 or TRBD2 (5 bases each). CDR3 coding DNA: TGTGCCAGTAGTATTTTAGGGACGAGCACCGGGGAGCTGTTTTTT. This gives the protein CASSILGTSTGELFF.